The 9 T cell receptor beta chains below were found in one sample sequenced in a study of CD8 T cells in Susac syndrome. With random hexamers, reverse transcription was performed on roughly 0.45 to 1 ug of RNA. From the immunoSEQ multiplex PCR reads, TCRdb called clonotypes with MiXCR, one entry per CDR3 protein. Counted here are some 130,000 distinct CDR3 sequences, approximately 95% occurring once; the ten biggest clones make up approximately 0.18%. The sequencing sample was made of CD8+ T cells from PBMCs. Source of these receptors: a human donor with Susac syndrome.

V usage is TRBV25-1 and J usage is TRBJ1-3; tentative D call: TRBD1 (5 bases). CDR1 is MGHDK and CDR2 is SYGVNS in the germline V gene. The CDR3 is 16 residues long. V was shortened by 0 bases and J by 0 bases, with 9 bases between the two germline ends. The CDR3 protein is CASSEYFGGSGNTIYF. The CDR3 region has the DNA TGTGCCAGCAGTGAATATTTTGGGGGCTCTGGAAACACCATATATTTT.

The rearrangement links TRBV27 to TRBJ2-7; D perhaps matches TRBD2 (6 bases). This CDR3 spans 13 amino acids. Trimming pared 5 bases from V and 4 bases from J, leaving 12 bases between. Germline CDR1 reads MNHEY; CDR2 reads SMNVEV (reference sequence). CDR3 residues: CASSDGSRYEQYF. The CDR3 region has the DNA TGTGCCAGCAGTGACGGGAGCAGGTACGAGCAGTACTTC.

This clonotype has only a few counts. The chain couples TRBV6-1 to TRBJ2-1; D not certain. V was pared by 5 bases and J by 12 bases, with 17 bases between. Germline-derived CDR1 and CDR2 are MNHNS and SASEGT. The CDR3 spans 13 residues. CDR3 coding DNA: TGTGCCAGCAGTCCTGGGCCTCTAGGCGTGCAGTTCTTC. Its protein product is CASSPGPLGVQFF.

The sample holds one count of this clonotype. J is TRBJ1-3 and V is TRBV5-4; no firm D call. Germline V gene sequence: CDR1 SGHNT, CDR2 YYREEE (reference sequence). V was trimmed by 4 bases and J by 0 bases, leaving 5 bases between them. The CDR3 extends over 13 amino acids. CDR3 in DNA: TGTGCCAGCAGCCAGATCTCTGGAAACACCATATATTTT. Protein product: CASSQISGNTIYF.

The J gene is TRBJ2-1, the V gene TRBV15; no clear D gene. This CDR3 has 16 residues. Per the germline V gene, CDR1 is LNHNV and CDR2 is YYDKDF (reference sequence). V gave up 2 bases and J gave up 0 bases, with 11 bases separating them. CDR3 amino acids: CATSRLQQSSYNEQFF. CDR3 DNA sequence: TGTGCCACCAGCAGACTTCAGCAGAGCTCCTACAATGAGCAGTTCTTC.

The chain couples TRBV30 to TRBJ1-5; no clear D gene. The germline CDR1 and CDR2 sequences are GTSNPN and SVGIG (reference sequence). The CDR3 consists of 17 residues. V was pared by 0 bases and J by 1 base, with 16 bases between. The CDR3, as DNA: TGTGCCTGGAGTGTACGGTGGACCCCTTTGAGCAATCAGCCCCAGCATTTT. Protein sequence: CAWSVRWTPLSNQPQHF.

The chain has TRBV10-3 and TRBJ2-1, with 7 bases that match TRBD2. This CDR3 comprises 15 residues. CDR1 is ENHRY and CDR2 is SYGVKD in the germline V gene. Trimming cost V 8 bases and J 4 bases; bases outside gene matches: 11. In DNA, the CDR3 is TGTGCCATCGGGGAGGCGGGAGTGAGTTACAATGAGCAGTTCTTC. It yields the protein CAIGEAGVSYNEQFF.

This chain connects TRBV29-1 to TRBJ1-2, with 7 bases matching TRBD1. The V gene's germline CDR1 is SQVTM and CDR2 ANQGSEA. V shed 7 bases and J 5 bases; nucleotides not matched to a gene: 13. The length of the CDR3 is 14 residues. The CDR3 region has the DNA TGCAGCGCGAGCGGGACAGCGAAGGAGTATGGCTACACCTTC. Translating it yields CSASGTAKEYGYTF. Complete variable domain (other parts from reference TRBV29-1 and TRBJ1-2): SAVISQKPSRDICQRGTSLTIQCQVDSQVTMMFWYRQQPGQSLTLIATANQGSEATYESGFVIDKFPISRPNLTFSTLTVSNMSPEDSSIYLCSASGTAKEYGYTFGSGTRLTVV.

In this sample, this clonotype turned up once. The gene calls are TRBV20-1 and TRBJ2-5; D unclear. Between the trimmed V and J ends, which lost 5 bases and 2 bases, there was a span of 18 bases. Germline V CDR1 and CDR2: DFQATT, SNEGSKA (reference sequence). The CDR3 is 15 amino acids. The CDR3: CSAVPRLNPQETQYF. DNA of the CDR3: TGCAGTGCTGTGCCACGACTGAATCCACAAGAGACCCAGTACTTC.